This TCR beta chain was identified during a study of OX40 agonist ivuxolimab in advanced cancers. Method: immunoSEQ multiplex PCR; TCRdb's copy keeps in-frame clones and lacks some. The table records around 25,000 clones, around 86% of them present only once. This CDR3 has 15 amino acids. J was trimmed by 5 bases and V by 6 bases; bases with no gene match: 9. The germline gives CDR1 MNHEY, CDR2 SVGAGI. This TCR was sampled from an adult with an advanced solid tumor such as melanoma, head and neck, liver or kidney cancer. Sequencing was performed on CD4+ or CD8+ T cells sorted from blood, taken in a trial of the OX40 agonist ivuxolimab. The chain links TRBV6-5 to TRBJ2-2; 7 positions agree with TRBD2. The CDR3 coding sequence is TGTGCCAGCAGCCCCCCGGGCGGGGGAACCGGGGAGCTGTTTTTT. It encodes CASSPPGGGTGELFF.